This is a list of T cell receptor beta chains from one sample in a study of T cell responses to AZD1222 COVID-19 vaccine. Here immunoSEQ multiplex PCR was the method, and the copy in TCRdb shows in-frame clones only, minus some. This table has approximately 100,000 clones, just under 95% appearing once. This material consisted of peripheral blood, taken on day 0 of AZD1222 vaccination. Source of these receptors: an adult in good health. Both conserved end residues are part of each CDR3. The D gene is left open where the match is weak. Some rows mark clone size as missing; the rest say once, few, many or name a class of expanded clone.

>TRBJ1-1|TRBV12-3/TRBV12-4|.|TRBD1
TGTGCCAGCAGTGGACAGGGCGTCACTGAAGCTTTCTTT
CASSGQGVTEAFF
>TRBJ2-7|TRBV19|.|TRBD1
TGTGCCAGTAGTAGACAGGGGATCAACGAGCAGTACTTC
CASSRQGINEQYF
>TRBJ2-2|TRBV7-2|.|.
TGTGCCAGCAAAAAATGGGGGCTAGCGGCGAACACCGGGGAGCTGTTTTTT
CASKKWGLAANTGELFF
>TRBJ2-5|TRBV4-3|.|.
TGCGCCAGCAGCCAAACCCGGGGGGCCCAAGAGACCCAGTACTTC
CASSQTRGAQETQYF
>TRBJ2-1|TRBV6-5|.|TRBD1
TGTGCCAGCAGTTATCAGGGCAGGGGGCGCAGAAATGAGCAGTTCTTC
CASSYQGRGRRNEQFF
>TRBJ2-7|TRBV9|.|.
TGTGCCAGTGACCCCGGTGGCTCCCTCTTGGAGGAGCAGTACTTC
CASDPGGSLLEEQYF
>TRBJ2-6|TRBV27|.|.
TGTGCCAGCGGATTTCATGGAACCTCTGGGGCCAACGTCCTGACTTTC
CASGFHGTSGANVLTF
>TRBJ2-1|TRBV19|.|.
TGTGCCAGTACCTCGGTTGGCGGGGGCCTCAATGAGCAGTTCTTC
CASTSVGGGLNEQFF
>TRBJ2-7|TRBV4-1|once|.
TGCGCCAGCAGTTCGATACAGGGATCCGAGCAGTACTTC
CASSSIQGSEQYF
>TRBJ1-1|TRBV6-5|.|TRBD1
TGTGCCAGCAGAACCGGGACAGGGGGCACTGAAGCTTTCTTT
CASRTGTGGTEAFF